This T cell receptor beta chain is from a study of cytomegalovirus exposure and HLA in healthy donors. Study-wide results and caveats: Upon later analysis, HLA-associated TCR beta chains proved more clonally expanded than other, equally common chains.

In the case of this clone: Its antigen is not known.

Germline CDR1 is SGHRS and CDR2 is YFSETQ. This CDR3 is 12 amino acids long. The germline V and J ends were trimmed by 4 bases and 4 bases, with 9 bases remaining between them. The study ran its PCR with 60 Vbeta and 13 Jbeta primers. Assay: immunoSEQ multiplex PCR; the TCRdb copy retains only in-frame clones and omits some. The repertoire holds approximately 130,000 clones, with around 72% as singletons. The chain has TRBV5-1 and TRBJ2-7, with D uncertain. The sequenced sample was PBMCs. The receptor was derived from a woman in her 40s in good health and CMV-seronegative. The CDR3 here is CASSGGLYEQYF. The CDR3 DNA is TGCGCCAGCAGCGGCGGCCTTTACGAGCAGTACTTC.